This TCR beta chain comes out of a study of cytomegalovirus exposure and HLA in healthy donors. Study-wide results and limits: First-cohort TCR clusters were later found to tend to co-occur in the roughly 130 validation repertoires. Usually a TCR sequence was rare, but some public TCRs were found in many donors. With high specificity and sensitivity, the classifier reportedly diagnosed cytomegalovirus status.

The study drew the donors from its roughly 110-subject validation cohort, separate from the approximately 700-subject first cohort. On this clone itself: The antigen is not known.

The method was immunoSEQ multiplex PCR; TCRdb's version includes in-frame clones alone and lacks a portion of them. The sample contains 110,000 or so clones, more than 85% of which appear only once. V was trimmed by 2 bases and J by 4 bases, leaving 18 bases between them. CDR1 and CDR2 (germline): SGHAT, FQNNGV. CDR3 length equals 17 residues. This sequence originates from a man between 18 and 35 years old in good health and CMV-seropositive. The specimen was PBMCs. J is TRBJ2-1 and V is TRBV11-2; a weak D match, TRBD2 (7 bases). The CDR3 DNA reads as TGTGCCAGCAGCTTAAGGCGAGGGGGGGCCGTTTACAATGAGCAGTTCTTC. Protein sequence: CASSLRRGGAVYNEQFF.